The 30 T cell receptor beta chains below were found in one sample sequenced in a study of blood T cells in healthy people across ages. Using a J-beta primer mix together with a sample-barcoded 5' primer, a second PCR was run for about 7 to 12 cycles. Each CDR3 protein gets one entry after TCRdb re-called the 5' RACE reads with MiXCR. Seen here are 1.5 million to 1.8 million distinct CDR3 sequences, 35% to 45% observed once, and the top ten hold over 3.5%. The sequencing input was blood. The receptors come from a woman aged 18 to 35 in good health.

The V gene is TRBV2, the J gene TRBJ2-3; the match to TRBD2 covers 8 bases. The junction had 3 bases not matched to a gene; V was cut back by 3 bases and J by 1 base. The CDR3 totals 15 residues. CDR1 SNHLY and CDR2 FYNNEI come from the germline V gene. The CDR3 loop reads CASSDGGGGTDTQYF. CDR3 coding DNA: TGTGCCAGCAGTGACGGGGGGGGCGGCACAGATACGCAGTATTTT.

This chain joins TRBV27 and TRBJ1-5; no reliable D call. Germline V gene data show CDR1 as MNHEY and CDR2 as SMNVEV (reference sequence). V was clipped by 3 bases and J by 4 bases, with 7 bases between them. The CDR3 is made up of 13 amino acids. In DNA form, the CDR3 reads TGTGCCAGCAGTTTCGGGTATAATCAGCCCCAGCATTTT. Its protein product is CASSFGYNQPQHF.

This clonotype showed up just a few times. The gene calls are TRBV7-2 and TRBJ1-5; no definite D call. Trimming pared 5 bases from V and 6 bases from J, leaving 11 bases between. This CDR3 contains 13 residues. Germline V gives CDR1 SGHTA, CDR2 FQGNSA. CDR3 sequence: CASSPWVGQPQHF. The CDR3 DNA reads TGTGCCAGCAGCCCCTGGGTCGGTCAGCCCCAGCATTTT. The full variable domain, with the rest looked up from reference TRBV7-2 and TRBJ1-5, is GAGVSQSPSNKVTEKGKDVELRCDPISGHTALYWYRQSLGQGLEFLIYFQGNSAPDKSGLPSDRFSAERTGGSVSTLTIQRTQQEDSAVYLCASSPWVGQPQHFGDGTRLSIL.

The genes are TRBV20-1 and TRBJ2-5; D is perhaps TRBD1 or TRBD2 (5 bases each). The CDR3 loop spans 14 amino acids. Germline lookup yields CDR1 DFQATT and CDR2 SNEGSKA (reference sequence). V lost 3 bases and J 2 bases, leaving 13 bases between the germline ends. The CDR3 DNA follows: TGCAGTGCTAGCAGGGCTGGGGGTCAAGAGACCCAGTACTTC. Protein sequence: CSASRAGGQETQYF.

The chain couples TRBV7-2 to TRBJ2-3, with D possibly matching TRBD2 (5 bases). This CDR3 has 16 amino acids. Trimming removed 4 bases from V and 4 bases from J, with 18 bases in between. Per the germline V gene, CDR1 is SGHTA and CDR2 is FQGNSA. The CDR3 coding sequence is TGTGCCAGCAGCTGGCGAGCGGAAATACACGCAGATACGCAGTATTTT. It translates to CASSWRAEIHADTQYF. Combining the CDR3 with reference TRBV7-2 and TRBJ2-3 gives the whole variable domain GAGVSQSPSNKVTEKGKDVELRCDPISGHTALYWYRQSLGQGLEFLIYFQGNSAPDKSGLPSDRFSAERTGGSVSTLTIQRTQQEDSAVYLCASSWRAEIHADTQYFGPGTRLTVL.

This chain's CDR3 is CSVESRTTDTDTQYF. For the CDR3, the DNA is TGCAGCGTTGAATCTCGGACAACTGACACAGATACGCAGTATTTT. The rearrangement links TRBV29-1 to TRBJ2-3; D is perhaps TRBD1 (5 bases). V lost 2 bases to trimming and J lost 2 bases, with 14 bases between them. Germline lookup yields CDR1 SQVTM and CDR2 ANQGSEA. The CDR3 has 15 residues.

This clonotype was detected many times. The rearrangement joins TRBV12-3 or TRBV12-4 to TRBJ2-7; 7 nucleotides match TRBD1. The CDR3 covers 13 residues. Germline trimming cut 3 bases from V and 3 bases from J; bases unmatched to any gene: 2. The CDR3 protein is CASSFQGVYEQYF. CDR3 nucleotide sequence: TGTGCCAGCAGTTTCCAGGGGGTCTACGAGCAGTACTTC.

Points on this clonotype: The junction and the germline gene differ at one end; a read error may be behind it. V and J are TRBV20-1 and TRBJ2-1; TRBD2 aligns across 7 bases. The length of the CDR3 is 13 residues. The germline gives CDR1 DFQATT, CDR2 SNEGSKA (reference sequence). The chain's CDR3 is CSARSSGYDEQFF. CDR3 sequence (DNA): TGCAGTGCTAGGTCTAGCGGCTACGATGAGCAGTTCTTC.

This sequence joins TRBV7-9 and TRBJ1-1; D uncertain. V lost 1 base and J lost 1, with 10 bases in between. This CDR3 is 15 amino acids long. From germline, CDR1 is SEHNR and CDR2 FQNEAQ (reference sequence). The CDR3 reads CASSLVQAANTEAFF. The CDR3 nucleotides read TGTGCCAGCAGCTTAGTCCAGGCGGCGAACACTGAAGCTTTCTTT.

The chain employs TRBV4-3 and TRBJ2-3; TRBD1 agrees at 9 bases. The CDR3 extends over 16 amino acids. Trimming at V came to 3 bases and at J to 4 bases, leaving 8 bases not matched to a gene. Germline V gene lookup returns CDR1 LGHNA and CDR2 YSLEER. CDR3 in amino acids: CASSHQTGGFADTQYF. CDR3 DNA sequence: TGCGCCAGCAGCCACCAGACAGGGGGATTCGCAGATACGCAGTATTTT.

The rearrangement uses TRBV7-9 and TRBJ2-7, with 7 bases lining up with TRBD2. V lost 5 bases, J lost 0 bases, and 4 bases stayed unmatched. CDR1 and CDR2 (germline): SEHNR, FQNEAQ (reference sequence). The CDR3 runs to 14 residues. CDR3 sequence (DNA): TGTGCCAGCAGCGATAGGACTAGCTCCTACGAGCAGTACTTC. This gives the protein CASSDRTSSYEQYF.

This clonotype was found many times. The V gene is TRBV28, the J gene TRBJ2-3; perhaps TRBD2 as D (6 bases). Trimming pared 8 bases from V and 8 bases from J, leaving 14 bases between. Germline V lookup: CDR1 MDHEN, CDR2 SYDVKM. The CDR3 runs to 12 residues. The CDR3 protein is CASGGGVVTQYF. CDR3 nucleotides: TGTGCCAGCGGCGGAGGGGTGGTTACGCAGTATTTT.

This chain links TRBV24-1 with TRBJ1-1; D not certain. Trimming shortened V by 4 bases and J by 11 bases, and 19 bases separated the two germline ends. This CDR3 spans 14 amino acids. Germline loops: CDR1 KGHDR, CDR2 SFDVKD. For the CDR3, the DNA is TGTGCCACCAGTGACCCTCCTCACACCGCTGGCGCTTTCTTT. Protein sequence: CATSDPPHTAGAFF.

V gene TRBV20-1 combines with J gene TRBJ1-5, with a weak D call TRBD1 (5 bases). Per the germline V gene, CDR1 is DFQATT and CDR2 is SNEGSKA (reference sequence). V lost 1 base and J 4 bases, leaving 14 bases between the germline ends. CDR3 length equals 15 residues. CDR3 amino acids: CSARGQRGVNQPQHF. The DNA for the CDR3 is TGCAGTGCTAGAGGCCAGCGGGGGGTTAATCAGCCCCAGCATTTT.

The table lists this clonotype with a few counts. This chain links TRBV4-2 with TRBJ2-5, with D perhaps TRBD1 (6 bases). Germline V CDR1 and CDR2: LGHNA, YNFKEQ. Trimming removed 0 bases from V and 5 bases from J, with 10 bases in between. The CDR3 spans 14 residues. CDR3 sequence reads: CASSQDQGRETQYF. CDR3 coding DNA: TGTGCCAGCAGCCAAGATCAGGGGCGCGAGACCCAGTACTTC.

The chain links TRBV20-1 to TRBJ2-5, with D possibly TRBD2 on 6 matching bases. V was cut by 5 bases and J by 2 bases, with 15 bases left in between. The CDR3 totals 14 residues. CDR1 is DFQATT, CDR2 SNEGSKA, per germline (reference sequence). In DNA form, the CDR3 reads TGCAGTGCTTCGACTAGGGGTTTGCAAGAGACCCAGTACTTC. Protein product: CSASTRGLQETQYF.

The genes are TRBV2 and TRBJ2-3; maybe TRBD2 (6 bases). The germline V and J ends were trimmed by 6 bases and 4 bases, with 8 bases remaining between them. This CDR3 is 12 amino acids long. The germline gives CDR1 SNHLY, CDR2 FYNNEI. In DNA form, the CDR3 reads TGTGCCAGCAGGCGGGATTCAGATACGCAGTATTTT. It specifies CASRRDSDTQYF.

The V and J genes are TRBV14 and TRBJ2-1, with a tentative D call TRBD2 (6 bases). Trimming left V 0 bases short and J 5 bases short, with 11 bases between. CDR3 length equals 15 residues. CDR1 and CDR2 from the germline V gene are SGHDN and FVKESK. CDR3 in DNA: TGTGCCAGCAGCCAAGATCGGAGCGGGCACAATGAGCAGTTCTTC. Protein sequence: CASSQDRSGHNEQFF.

The chain carries TRBV7-2 and TRBJ2-7; D remains ambiguous. Trimming left V 5 bases short and J 7 bases short, with 18 bases between. Per the germline V gene, CDR1 is SGHTA and CDR2 is FQGNSA. The CDR3 length is 14 residues. The CDR3 nucleotides read TGTGCCAGCAGCCTCGCCGCAATCTACAATGAGCAGTACTTC. Its protein is CASSLAAIYNEQYF.

CDR3 nucleotide sequence: TGTGCCAGCAGTATAACACAGGGAGTGAACACTGAAGCTTTCTTT. Encoded protein: CASSITQGVNTEAFF. V and J are TRBV12-3 or TRBV12-4 and TRBJ1-1, with a possible D match to TRBD1 (6 bases). CDR3 length equals 15 residues. Trimming removed 5 bases from V and 0 bases from J, with 13 bases in between.

Written as DNA, the CDR3 is TGTGCCAGCAGCCCAGAAACGGTCTCCTATGGCTACACCTTC. It yields the protein CASSPETVSYGYTF. V gene TRBV7-9 combines with J gene TRBJ1-2; D is ambiguous. Trimming removed 5 bases from V and 4 bases from J, with 14 bases in between. The CDR3 extends over 14 amino acids. CDR1 is SEHNR, CDR2 FQNEAQ, per germline (reference sequence).

The V and J genes are TRBV2 and TRBJ2-5; TRBD2 matches 7 bases. V gave up 4 bases and J gave up 13 bases; unmatched junction bases: 9. CDR1 and CDR2 from the germline V gene are SNHLY and FYNNEI. The CDR3 is made up of 12 amino acids. The CDR3 nucleotides are TGTGCCAGCAGTGCCCTAGCGGAGGTAACGTACTTC. Its translation: CASSALAEVTYF.

This clonotype occurred a few times. The rearrangement uses TRBV25-1 and TRBJ1-2; D is possibly TRBD1 (5 bases). V was shortened by 5 bases and J by 4 bases, with 14 bases between the two germline ends. Germline V gene lookup returns CDR1 MGHDK and CDR2 SYGVNS. The CDR3 has 14 residues. Here the CDR3 DNA reads TGTGCCAGCAGTTCTATCGGGACGTCCTATGGCTACACCTTC. Translated: CASSSIGTSYGYTF.

This clonotype was recorded at least ten times. The chain uses TRBV12-3 or TRBV12-4 and TRBJ2-5; 9 nucleotides line up with TRBD1. The CDR3 totals 13 residues. V lost 6 bases, J lost 4 bases, and 3 bases stayed unmatched. This chain's CDR3 is CASRKTGGETQYF. The CDR3 coding sequence is TGTGCCAGCAGGAAGACAGGGGGAGAGACCCAGTACTTC.

This clonotype was observed a handful of times. This chain connects TRBV20-1 to TRBJ1-2; no firm D call. Germline CDR1 is DFQATT and CDR2 is SNEGSKA (reference sequence). V lost 0 bases and J 2 bases, leaving 10 bases between the germline ends. There are 14 residues in the CDR3. CDR3 DNA: TGCAGTGCTAGAGATAGGATCCGGAACTATGGCTACACCTTC. Translated, it gives CSARDRIRNYGYTF.

The J gene is TRBJ2-3, the V gene TRBV4-3; D may be TRBD1 (6 bases). V was trimmed by 5 bases and J by 3 bases, leaving 12 bases between them. Germline CDR1 LGHNA, CDR2 YSLEER. CDR3 length: 14 residues. CDR3 sequence (DNA): TGCGCCAGCAGCAGGGGGATAGGAACAGATACGCAGTATTTT. This gives the protein CASSRGIGTDTQYF.

The chain is built from TRBV18 and TRBJ1-5, with 9 bases identical to TRBD1. CDR3 length equals 16 residues. Per germline, CDR1 KGHSH and CDR2 LQKENI. V shed 5 bases and J 1 base; nucleotides not matched to a gene: 6. The CDR3 DNA follows: TGTGCCAGCTCAATGGAGGACAGGGGAAGCAATCAGCCCCAGCATTTT. Translating it yields CASSMEDRGSNQPQHF.

Ten or more counts support this clonotype. The CDR3 region has the DNA TGTGCCAGCAGCTTAGACGGGACTAGCTACACCTTC. This codes for CASSLDGTSYTF. V usage is TRBV7-2 and J usage is TRBJ1-2, with a weak D call TRBD1 (5 bases). Germline values: CDR1 SGHTA, CDR2 FQGNSA. This CDR3 region has 12 residues. V was shortened by 1 base and J by 9 bases, with 9 bases between the two germline ends.

The J gene is TRBJ1-2, the V gene TRBV16; D ambiguous. The V end was cut by 0 bases, the J end by 2 bases, with 7 bases between. Germline loops: CDR1 KGHSY, CDR2 FQNENV. CDR3 length: 14 amino acids. CDR3 sequence reads: CASSQSHSNYGYTF. The DNA of the CDR3 is TGTGCCAGCAGCCAATCTCACAGCAACTATGGCTACACCTTC.

The genes are TRBV2 and TRBJ2-6, with D perhaps assigned TRBD1 or TRBD2 (5 bases each). Trimming shortened V by 6 bases and J by 2 bases, and 11 bases separated the two germline ends. This CDR3 is built from 15 residues. Per the germline V gene, CDR1 is SNHLY and CDR2 is FYNNEI. Here the CDR3 reads CASRKQEAGANVLTF. Here the CDR3 DNA reads TGTGCCAGCAGGAAACAGGAGGCTGGGGCCAACGTCCTGACTTTC.